This T cell receptor beta chain was found in a study of blood T cell repertoires in COVID-19. The protocol was immunoSEQ multiplex PCR, while the TCRdb copy is restricted to in-frame clones and leaves out a portion. The top ten clones hold under 7.5% of a sample with around 90,000 clones, 85% to 95% of them seen once. Germline CDR1 SGHNT, CDR2 YYREEE (reference sequence). The CDR3 loop spans 15 amino acids. V lost 3 bases and J 8 bases, leaving 15 bases between the germline ends. Sequenced input: peripheral blood. The chain has TRBV5-4 and TRBJ1-6; D might be TRBD1 (5 bases). The sequence was collected from a woman in her sixties with active COVID-19. In DNA form, the CDR3 reads TGTGCCAGCAGCTGGAGGGGCGACAGCTATTCACCCCTCCACTTT. Encoded protein: CASSWRGDSYSPLHF. The full variable domain, its missing parts supplied by reference TRBV5-4 and TRBJ1-6, is ETGVTQSPTHLIKTRGQQVTLRCSSQSGHNTVSWYQQALGQGPQFIFQYYREEENGRGNFPPRFSGLQFPNYSSELNVNALELDDSALYLCASSWRGDSYSPLHFGNGTRLTVT.